These 15 T cell receptor beta chains were sequenced from one sample in a study of T cell responses to AZD1222 COVID-19 vaccine. The data were produced by immunoSEQ multiplex PCR, yet TCRdb's version contains in-frame clones alone and is incomplete. Seen here are approximately 120,000 clones, about 90% observed once, and the top ten hold 4.4%. Material: peripheral blood, obtained 28 days after the second AZD1222 dose. The receptors shown here come from an adult who received the AZD1222 COVID-19 vaccine.

V gene TRBV6-5 combines with J gene TRBJ1-3; unclear D gene. Germline V lookup: CDR1 MNHEY, CDR2 SVGAGI. V lost 0 bases and J lost 0, with 6 bases in between. The CDR3 totals 15 residues. The CDR3 nucleotides read TGTGCCAGCAGTTACTCATGGGACTCTGGAAACACCATATATTTT. It encodes CASSYSWDSGNTIYF.

This sequence joins TRBV29-1 and TRBJ2-1; 7 nucleotides match TRBD2. The trim removed 0 bases at V and 4 bases at J, leaving 6 bases unmatched. Germline V gives CDR1 SQVTM, CDR2 ANQGSEA. The CDR3 runs to 15 residues. The CDR3 spells CSVEDPGGYYNEQFF. The CDR3 nucleotides read TGCAGCGTTGAAGATCCGGGGGGTTATTACAATGAGCAGTTCTTC.

The V gene is TRBV10-1, the J gene TRBJ2-1; TRBD2 matches at 11 bases. V trimming: 2 bases; J trimming: 4 bases; junction bases outside the gene matches: 4. The CDR3 length is 16 residues. From germline, CDR1 is WNHNN and CDR2 SYGVQD (reference sequence). The CDR3 DNA reads as TGCGCCAGCAGTGAGGTGACTAGCGGGGAATACAATGAGCAGTTCTTC. This codes for CASSEVTSGEYNEQFF.

The chain has TRBV7-4 and TRBJ2-1; a possible D gene is TRBD2 (6 bases). CDR3 length: 17 amino acids. Trimming took 3 bases from V and 3 from J, leaving 18 bases between them. Germline V gene sequence: CDR1 SGHVT, CDR2 SQSDAQ. CDR3: CASSFENSGVFYNEQFF. The CDR3 DNA sequence: TGTGCCAGCAGCTTTGAAAACTCGGGGGTCTTCTACAATGAGCAGTTCTTC.

The chain recombines TRBV24-1 with TRBJ2-1; 9 bases align to TRBD2. Per germline, CDR1 KGHDR and CDR2 SFDVKD. V lost 1 base and J lost 0; bases outside the gene matches: 0. CDR3 length equals 16 residues. This CDR3 is CATSDFSGSSYNEQFF. The CDR3 DNA sequence: TGTGCCACCAGTGATTTTAGCGGGAGCTCCTACAATGAGCAGTTCTTC.

Remarks on this clone: At one end the junction does not follow the germline gene, possibly because of a read error. The V and J genes are TRBV3-1 (or the pseudogene TRBV3-2) and TRBJ2-3; 16 bases agree with TRBD2. The CDR3 totals 13 residues. Germline V lookup: CDR1 LGHDT, CDR2 YNNKEL (reference sequence). The CDR3 region is CASSLAGLAGGFF. Written as DNA, the CDR3 is TGTGCCAGCAGCCTCGCGGGACTAGCGGGAGGGTTTTTT.

The V and J genes are TRBV5-1 and TRBJ1-1; 10 positions match TRBD1. Trimming at V came to 4 bases and at J to 3 bases, leaving 6 bases not matched to a gene. From germline, CDR1 is SGHRS and CDR2 YFSETQ. The CDR3 length is 15 residues. The CDR3 DNA is TGCGCCAGCAGCCCAAGGACAGGGGGGTACACTGAAGCTTTCTTT. It yields the protein CASSPRTGGYTEAFF.

The chain has TRBV10-3 and TRBJ1-2; no definite D call. The CDR3 is 16 residues long. CDR1 is ENHRY, CDR2 SYGVKD, per germline. The V and J ends lost 2 bases and 3 bases respectively, with 16 bases between them. DNA for the CDR3: TGTGCCATCAGTGAGAGATTGAAACAACGGGACTATGGCTACACCTTC. This codes for CAISERLKQRDYGYTF.

The chain combines TRBV14 with TRBJ2-7; TRBD1 matches at 10 bases. V was pared by 4 bases and J by 3 bases, with 9 bases of the junction left unmatched. Germline CDR1 and CDR2: SGHDN and FVKESK. The CDR3 spans 16 residues. The CDR3 region is CASSLPRTGGVYEQYF. The CDR3 region has the DNA TGTGCCAGCAGCCTCCCAAGGACAGGGGGGGTCTACGAGCAGTACTTC.

This rearrangement joins TRBV7-2 to TRBJ2-6, with a weak D call TRBD1 (6 bases). Germline V gives CDR1 SGHTA, CDR2 FQGNSA. This CDR3 has 15 residues. V dropped 7 bases and J dropped 0 bases, with 10 bases sitting between them. The CDR3 loop reads CASTDRNSGANVLTF. The CDR3 coding sequence is TGTGCCAGCACGGACAGAAACTCTGGGGCCAACGTCCTGACTTTC.

The rearrangement links TRBV6-6 to TRBJ1-5; the D is unclear. Trimming took off 7 bases at V and 4 bases at J, with 11 bases between the two ends. The CDR3 covers 13 residues. Per the germline V gene, CDR1 is MNHNY and CDR2 is SVGAGI (reference sequence). Here the CDR3 reads CASMTAPNQPQHF. The CDR3 region has the DNA TGTGCCAGCATGACGGCTCCTAATCAGCCCCAGCATTTT.

The rearrangement uses TRBV4-1 and TRBJ2-1, with a possible D match to TRBD1 (6 bases). Looked up from germline, CDR1 is MGHRA and CDR2 is YSYEKL. V lost 4 bases and J lost 0, with 10 bases in between. CDR3 size: 15 residues. The DNA for the CDR3 is TGCGCCAGCAGCCGTCAACAGGGCTCCTACAATGAGCAGTTCTTC. As protein: CASSRQQGSYNEQFF.

The rearrangement links TRBV7-2 to TRBJ2-7; D ambiguous. CDR3 length: 13 residues. The V end lost 4 bases, the J end lost 2 bases, and 9 bases lay between the germline ends. The germline V gene has CDR1 SGHTA and CDR2 FQGNSA. The CDR3 reads CASSSDPAYEQYF. Written as DNA, the CDR3 is TGTGCCAGCAGCTCCGACCCGGCCTACGAGCAGTACTTC.

The chain joins TRBV4-2 to TRBJ2-3; tentatively, D is TRBD2 (5 bases). The CDR3 is 14 residues long. CDR1 is LGHNA and CDR2 is YNFKEQ in the germline V gene. Trimming shortened V by 0 bases and J by 5 bases, and 9 bases separated the two germline ends. The CDR3 sequence is CASSQEGVGDTQYF. Here the CDR3 DNA reads TGTGCCAGCAGCCAAGAGGGAGTGGGAGATACGCAGTATTTT.

The rearrangement uses TRBV9 and TRBJ2-3; 9 bases fit TRBD2. The CDR3 covers 15 residues. V shed 3 bases, J shed 1 base, and the junction held 3 bases outside the gene matches. The germline V gene encodes CDR1 SGDLS and CDR2 YYNGEE. In DNA form, the CDR3 reads TGTGCCAGCAGCGGAATAGCGGGAGGCACAGATACGCAGTATTTT. The encoded protein is CASSGIAGGTDTQYF.